This T cell receptor (beta chain) was captured in a study of T cells in localized non-small cell lung cancer. The germline V gene has CDR1 LNHNV and CDR2 YYDKDF (reference sequence). The V end was cut by 1 base, the J end by 8 bases, with 20 bases between. The CDR3 runs 17 residues. As regards this clone: Its matching antigen is unknown.

Method: immunoSEQ multiplex PCR; TCRdb's copy keeps in-frame clones and lacks some. Counted here are around 21,000 clones, roughly 84% occurring once; the ten biggest clones make up roughly 4.5%. Broader study findings: It was uninvolved adjacent lung that showed the highest T cell clonality, exceeding tumor. Adjacent lung had a median roughly 61 of the 100 largest tumor clones.

This clonotype originated in a man aged 35 to 69 with stage I lung adenocarcinoma. The specimen was peripheral blood, collected before any cancer treatment. The chain combines TRBV15 with TRBJ1-4; D gene uncertain. The CDR3 reads CATSRGRAAGLTEKLFF. Written as DNA, the CDR3 is TGTGCCACCAGCAGAGGACGAGCCGCGGGTCTAACAGAAAAACTGTTTTTT. The variable domain in full, completed from reference TRBV15 and TRBJ1-4, reads DAMVIQNPRYQVTQFGKPVTLSCSQTLNHNVMYWYQQKSSQAPKLLFHYYDKDFNNEADTPDNFQSRRPNTSFCFLDIRSPGLGDTAMYLCATSRGRAAGLTEKLFFGSGTQLSVL.